Shown below are 16 T cell receptor beta chains from a single sample sequenced in a study of OX40 agonist ivuxolimab in advanced cancers. Only in-frame clones appear in the TCRdb table, and some are missing; sequencing was by immunoSEQ multiplex PCR. The table shows approximately 70,000 clones, with roughly 93% occurring only once. Sample: CD4+ or CD8+ T cells sorted from blood, taken in a trial of the OX40 agonist ivuxolimab. The receptors originated from an adult with an advanced solid tumor such as melanoma, head and neck, liver or kidney cancer.

The chain employs TRBV27 and TRBJ2-1; no firm D call. With 5 bases removed from V and 8 bases from J, the gap between germline ends came to 10 bases. Germline V gene sequence: CDR1 MNHEY, CDR2 SMNVEV (reference sequence). The CDR3 spans 12 residues. The CDR3 sequence: CASSVSLDEQFF. CDR3 DNA: TGTGCCAGCAGTGTAAGTTTGGATGAGCAGTTCTTC.

The CDR3 DNA follows: TGCGCCAGCAGCCAAGATTTAGGCAGTAATGAAAAACTGTTTTTT. This gives the protein CASSQDLGSNEKLFF. This chain joins TRBV4-1 and TRBJ1-4, with unresolved D. V lost 0 bases to trimming and J lost 4 bases, with 9 bases between them. The CDR3 spans 15 residues. Germline V gene data show CDR1 as MGHRA and CDR2 as YSYEKL.

A note on this clone: At one end the junction does not follow the germline gene, possibly because of a read error. The chain combines TRBV7-8 with TRBJ1-2, with 7 nucleotides matching TRBD1. Germline CDR1 reads SGHVS; CDR2 reads FQNEAQ. This CDR3 spans 16 amino acids. CDR3 sequence (DNA): TGTGCCAGCAGCCTAGCCACAGGGGACACTAACTATGGCTACACCTTC. Its translation is CASSLATGDTNYGYTF.

This rearrangement joins TRBV7-6 to TRBJ2-1; 9 nucleotides agree with TRBD2. CDR3 length: 14 amino acids. The germline CDR1 and CDR2 sequences are SGHVS and FNYEAQ. V was pared by 5 bases and J by 9 bases, with 8 bases of the junction left unmatched. CDR3 sequence: CASSPGVAGVEQFF. CDR3 bases: TGTGCCAGCAGCCCCGGGGTAGCGGGGGTTGAGCAGTTCTTC. Filled out from reference TRBV7-6 and TRBJ2-1, the complete variable domain reads GAGVSQSPRYKVTKRGQDVALRCDPISGHVSLYWYRQALGQGPEFLTYFNYEAQQDKSGLPNDRFSAERPEGSISTLTIQRTEQRDSAMYRCASSPGVAGVEQFFGPGTRLTVL.

This chain uses TRBV11-2 with TRBJ2-2; D is perhaps TRBD1 (5 bases). V shed 4 bases and J shed 7 bases, with 19 bases lying between them. Looked up from germline, CDR1 is SGHAT and CDR2 is FQNNGV. The CDR3 covers 16 residues. CDR3 nucleotide sequence: TGTGCCAGCAGCTCGTGGGCAGGGAATGGTCACGGGGAGCTGTTTTTT. Translation: CASSSWAGNGHGELFF.

The rearrangement links TRBV27 to TRBJ2-3; 11 bases agree with TRBD2. Germline assignment: CDR1 MNHEY and CDR2 SMNVEV (reference sequence). V lost 3 bases and J lost 8; bases outside the gene matches: 10. The CDR3 totals 16 residues. CDR3 amino acids: CASSFLLAGGPPTQYF. The DNA of the CDR3 is TGTGCCAGCAGTTTCCTCTTAGCGGGGGGGCCTCCTACGCAGTATTTT.

The gene calls are TRBV27 and TRBJ2-1, with 12 bases lining up with TRBD2. J was trimmed by 6 bases and V by 3 bases; bases with no gene match: 3. CDR1 is MNHEY and CDR2 is SMNVEV in the germline V gene (reference sequence). This CDR3 has 15 residues. The CDR3 protein is CASSLGGLAGNEQFF. The CDR3 DNA reads TGTGCCAGCAGTTTGGGGGGACTAGCGGGCAATGAGCAGTTCTTC.

The rearrangement joins TRBV4-1 to TRBJ2-2; TRBD1 is a possible D gene (6 bases). The germline CDR1 and CDR2 sequences are MGHRA and YSYEKL. The CDR3 contains 16 residues. V lost 0 bases, J lost 6 bases, and 14 bases lay in between. The CDR3 loop is CASSQDQFQGSGELFF. DNA of the CDR3: TGCGCCAGCAGCCAAGATCAGTTCCAGGGGTCCGGGGAGCTGTTTTTT.

The chain joins TRBV9 to TRBJ1-1; D is perhaps TRBD1 (5 bases). Trimming removed 4 bases at V and 1 base at J, with 8 bases between. From germline, CDR1 is SGDLS and CDR2 YYNGEE. The CDR3 loop spans 13 amino acids. The CDR3 DNA sequence: TGTGCCAGCAGCTACACAGGGAACACTGAAGCTTTCTTT. Protein sequence: CASSYTGNTEAFF. Combining the CDR3 with reference TRBV9 and TRBJ1-1 gives the whole variable domain DSGVTQTPKHLITATGQRVTLRCSPRSGDLSVYWYQQSLDQGLQFLIQYYNGEERAKGNILERFSAQQFPDLHSELNLSSLELGDSALYFCASSYTGNTEAFFGQGTRLTVV.

V gene TRBV10-3 combines with J gene TRBJ2-7, with 13 bases aligning to TRBD2. V shed 3 bases, J shed 3 bases, and the junction held 2 bases outside the gene matches. The CDR3 sequence is 15 residues long. From germline, CDR1 is ENHRY and CDR2 SYGVKD. The CDR3 spells CAISELAGGVYEQYF. The CDR3 DNA reads as TGTGCCATCAGTGAACTAGCGGGAGGGGTCTACGAGCAGTACTTC.

This chain links TRBV7-9 with TRBJ2-2, with 7 bases that match TRBD1. Germline V gene data show CDR1 as SEHNR and CDR2 as FQNEAQ (reference sequence). This CDR3 has 17 residues. Trimming at V came to 3 bases and at J to 0 bases, leaving 7 bases not matched to a gene. CDR3 region: CASSFYKGAANTGELFF. In DNA, the CDR3 is TGTGCCAGCAGCTTCTACAAGGGGGCCGCGAACACCGGGGAGCTGTTTTTT.

This sequence joins TRBV7-6 and TRBJ2-1; possibly TRBD2 for D (5 bases). V lost 5 bases and J 4 bases, leaving 18 bases between the germline ends. Germline CDR1 and CDR2: SGHVS and FNYEAQ. The CDR3 extends over 16 amino acids. CDR3 loop: CASSRTSRESYNEQFF. CDR3 DNA: TGTGCCAGCAGCCGAACTAGTCGGGAAAGTTACAATGAGCAGTTCTTC.

The chain joins TRBV9 to TRBJ1-5, with 8 bases lining up with TRBD1. This CDR3 spans 18 amino acids. V dropped 4 bases and J dropped 7; count of bases not matched to a gene: 19. CDR1 SGDLS and CDR2 YYNGEE come from the germline V gene. CDR3 sequence (DNA): TGTGCCAGCAGCCGACAAATGCTGCAGGGACAGGTGTCCCAGCCCCAGCATTTT. Residues: CASSRQMLQGQVSQPQHF.

This chain uses TRBV25-1 with TRBJ2-2, with D perhaps TRBD1 (5 bases). CDR1 is MGHDK, CDR2 SYGVNS, per germline. V shed 8 bases and J shed 1 base, with 17 bases lying between them. This CDR3 region has 16 residues. CDR3 DNA sequence: TGTGCCAGCCACAGCCCCGGGCAGGGGAACACCGGGGAGCTGTTTTTT. It yields the protein CASHSPGQGNTGELFF.

This chain joins TRBV5-4 and TRBJ1-1; D is uncertain. V lost 0 bases and J 8 bases, leaving 8 bases between the germline ends. The germline V gene has CDR1 SGHNT and CDR2 YYREEE (reference sequence). This CDR3 contains 12 residues. The CDR3: CASSLGIGEAFF. The DNA for the CDR3 is TGTGCCAGCAGCTTGGGAATAGGAGAAGCTTTCTTT.

The V call is TRBV15, the J call TRBJ2-2, with TRBD1 matching 7 bases. V shed 3 bases and J 4 bases; nucleotides not matched to a gene: 8. Germline CDR1 LNHNV, CDR2 YYDKDF (reference sequence). This CDR3 region has 16 residues. CDR3 nucleotides: TGTGCCACCAGCAGGGGCAAGGGACAGCTCACCGGGGAGCTGTTTTTT. This encodes CATSRGKGQLTGELFF.